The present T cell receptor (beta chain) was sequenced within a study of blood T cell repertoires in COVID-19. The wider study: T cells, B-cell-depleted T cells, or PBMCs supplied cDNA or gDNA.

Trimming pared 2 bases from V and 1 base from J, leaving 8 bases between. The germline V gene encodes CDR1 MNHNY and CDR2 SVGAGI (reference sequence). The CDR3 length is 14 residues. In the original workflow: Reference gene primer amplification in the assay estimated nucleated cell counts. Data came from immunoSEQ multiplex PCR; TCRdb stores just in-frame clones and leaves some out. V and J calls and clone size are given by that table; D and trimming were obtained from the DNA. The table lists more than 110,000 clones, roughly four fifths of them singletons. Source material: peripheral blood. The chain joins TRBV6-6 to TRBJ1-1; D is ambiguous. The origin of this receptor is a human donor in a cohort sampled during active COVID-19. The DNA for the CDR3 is TGTGCCAGCAGTTACGCAGGAGGGAACACTGAAGCTTTCTTT. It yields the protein CASSYAGGNTEAFF.